This T cell receptor beta chain was sequenced in a study of cytomegalovirus exposure and HLA in healthy donors. Study as a whole: T cells numbering around 190 million yielded some 120 million unique TCR beta sequences in an earlier analysis. Regarding the study as a whole: What a later analysis showed was that several of the most significant clusters appeared linked to common viral pathogens.

A multiplex PCR was run with 60 Vbeta primers and 13 Jbeta primers. Some clones are missing from TCRdb's copy, which holds only in-frame ones; the method was immunoSEQ multiplex PCR. The sample holds approximately 130,000 clones, over 75% seen once. About this clone itself: Its antigen remains unidentified.

Germline-derived CDR1 and CDR2 are LNHDA and SQIVND (reference sequence). J lost 2 bases, V lost 2 bases, and 5 bases had no gene match. The CDR3 loop spans 15 amino acids. Material: PBMCs. The receptor was isolated from a man between 18 and 29 years old in good health and CMV-seropositive. J is TRBJ1-2 and V is TRBV19; TRBD1 aligns across 7 bases. Here the CDR3 DNA reads TGTGCCAGTAGTATATCTGCGGGACAGAACTATGGCTACACCTTC. It specifies CASSISAGQNYGYTF.